This T cell receptor (beta chain) was obtained from a study of beta chain features in type 1 diabetes. V was pared by 8 bases and J by 0 bases, with 14 bases between. The CDR3 sequence is 15 residues long. Germline V CDR1 and CDR2: SGHTA, FQGTGA. Reverse transcription of all isolated RNA meant that expressed TCRB transcripts were sequenced. Libraries were prepared by immunoSEQ multiplex PCR; TCRdb keeps only in-frame clonotypes and omits some of them. The sample includes 400,000 to 450,000 clones, about 15% seen only once; the top ten take 0.035% to 0.045%. About this clone: What it binds is not known.

Notes on the study in general: Individuals with type 1 diabetes displayed fewer insertions and more deletions at VDJ junctions.

Material for sequencing was naive CD4+ T cells from blood. This TCR was recovered from a man aged 25 to 45 in good health. The chain joins TRBV7-3 to TRBJ2-1; D call uncertain. CDR3 protein: CASGSSPSSYNEQFF. The CDR3 DNA follows: TGTGCCAGCGGGTCGTCCCCGAGCTCCTACAATGAGCAGTTCTTC.